This T cell receptor beta chain was recorded in a study of type 1 and type 2 diabetes patients. Notes on the study in general: A median of one highly-expanded CD4+ clone, covering approximately 4% of reads, occurred in type 2 diabetes.

PCR was run on genomic DNA. Multiplex PCR with 30 forward and 13 reverse primers amplified the TCR beta CDR3. In TCRdb, the multiplex PCR reads were re-called with MiXCR into one record per CDR3 protein. Among 250,000 or so distinct CDR3 sequences listed, 40% to 50% were seen once. In this sample, this clonotype turned up a few times. Antigen unknown. The sequenced material came from peripheral blood mononuclear cells (PBMCs). The clonotype originates from a man aged 18 to 30 with type 2 diabetes.

The CDR3 DNA reads as TGTGCCAGCAGTCTAGGACGAGACAATGAGCAGTTCTTC. Its translation: CASSLGRDNEQFF. The chain has TRBV12-3 or TRBV12-4 and TRBJ2-1; D is uncertain. V was shortened by 5 bases and J by 5 bases, with 10 bases between the two germline ends. The CDR3 extends over 13 amino acids.